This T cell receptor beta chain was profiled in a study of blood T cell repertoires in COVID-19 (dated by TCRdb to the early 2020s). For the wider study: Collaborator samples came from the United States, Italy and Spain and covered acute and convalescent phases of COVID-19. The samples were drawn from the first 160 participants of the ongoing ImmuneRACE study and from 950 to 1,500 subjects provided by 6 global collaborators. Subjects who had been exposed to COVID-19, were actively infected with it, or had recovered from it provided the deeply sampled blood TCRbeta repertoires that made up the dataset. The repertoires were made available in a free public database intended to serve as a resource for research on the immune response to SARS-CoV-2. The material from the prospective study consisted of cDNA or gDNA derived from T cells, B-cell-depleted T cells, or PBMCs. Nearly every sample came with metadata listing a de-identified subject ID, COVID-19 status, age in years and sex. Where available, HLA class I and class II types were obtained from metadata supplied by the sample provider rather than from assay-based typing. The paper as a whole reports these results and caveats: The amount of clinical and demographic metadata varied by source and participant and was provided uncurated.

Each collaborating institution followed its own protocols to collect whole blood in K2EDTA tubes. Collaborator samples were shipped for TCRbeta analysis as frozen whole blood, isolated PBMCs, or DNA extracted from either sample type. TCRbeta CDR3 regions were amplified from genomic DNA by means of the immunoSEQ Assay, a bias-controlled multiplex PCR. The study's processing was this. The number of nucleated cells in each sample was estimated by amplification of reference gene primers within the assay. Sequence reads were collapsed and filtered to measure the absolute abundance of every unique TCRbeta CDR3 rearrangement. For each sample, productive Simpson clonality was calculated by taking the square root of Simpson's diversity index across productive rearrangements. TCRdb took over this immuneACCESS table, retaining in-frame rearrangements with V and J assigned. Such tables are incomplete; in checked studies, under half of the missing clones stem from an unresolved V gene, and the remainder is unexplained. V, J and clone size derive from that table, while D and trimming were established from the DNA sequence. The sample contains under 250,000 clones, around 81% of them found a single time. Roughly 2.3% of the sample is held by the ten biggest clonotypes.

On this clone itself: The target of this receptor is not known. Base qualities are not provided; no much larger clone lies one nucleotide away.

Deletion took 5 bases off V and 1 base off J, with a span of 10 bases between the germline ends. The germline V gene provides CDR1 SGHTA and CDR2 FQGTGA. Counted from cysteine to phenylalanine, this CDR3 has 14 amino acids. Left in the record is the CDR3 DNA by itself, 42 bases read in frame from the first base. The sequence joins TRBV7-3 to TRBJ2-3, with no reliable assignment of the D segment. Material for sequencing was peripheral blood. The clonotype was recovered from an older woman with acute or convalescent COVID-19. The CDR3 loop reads CASSRVGGTDTQYF. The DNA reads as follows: TGTGCCAGCAGCCGGGTGGGTGGCACAGATACGCAGTATTTT.